This TCR beta chain was sequenced in a study of blood T cell repertoires in COVID-19. The table came from immunoSEQ multiplex PCR; TCRdb's copy has only in-frame clones and leaves some out. Among about 300,000 clones listed, about 85% were seen once. This clonotype originated in a woman in her twenties or thirties who had recovered from COVID-19. The sample taken for sequencing was PBMCs or T cells enriched from blood (not recorded which).

DNA for the CDR3: TGCAGCGTTGAGTTGGCCGCAACTAATGAAAAACTGTTTTTT. Amino acids: CSVELAATNEKLFF. This chain links TRBV29-1 with TRBJ1-4, with unresolved D. This CDR3 has 14 amino acids. The V and J ends lost 3 bases and 0 bases respectively, with 8 bases between them. Per germline, CDR1 SQVTM and CDR2 ANQGSEA.